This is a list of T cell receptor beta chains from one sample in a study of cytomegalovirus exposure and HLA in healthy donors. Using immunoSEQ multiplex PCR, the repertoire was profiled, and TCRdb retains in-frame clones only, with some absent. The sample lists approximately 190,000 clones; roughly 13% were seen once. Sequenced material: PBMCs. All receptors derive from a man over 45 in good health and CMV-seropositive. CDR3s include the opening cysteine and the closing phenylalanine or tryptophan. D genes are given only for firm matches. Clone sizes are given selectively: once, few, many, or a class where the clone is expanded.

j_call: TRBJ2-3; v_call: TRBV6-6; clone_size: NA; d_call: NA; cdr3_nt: TGTGCCAGCAGCAAGGGACTTATAGAGGCAGATACGCAGTATTTT; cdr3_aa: CASSKGLIEADTQYF
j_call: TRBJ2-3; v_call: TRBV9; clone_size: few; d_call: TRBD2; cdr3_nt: TGTGCCAGCAGCGTAGATAGCGGGGGCACAGATACGCAGTATTTT; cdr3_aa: CASSVDSGGTDTQYF
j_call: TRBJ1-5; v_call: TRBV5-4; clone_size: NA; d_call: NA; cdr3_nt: TGTGCCAGCAGCTTGGGGTCTGGTAGGGGTGGAAATCAGCCCCAGCATTTT; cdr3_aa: CASSLGSGRGGNQPQHF
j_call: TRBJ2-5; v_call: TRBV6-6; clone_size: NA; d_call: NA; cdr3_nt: TGTGCCAGCAGAGTTGAGGGTTGGGGAGAGGAGGGAACCCAGTACTTC; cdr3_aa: CASRVEGWGEEGTQYF
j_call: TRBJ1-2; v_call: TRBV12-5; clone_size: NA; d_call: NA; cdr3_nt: TGTGCTAGTGGTTTGAAGCAGGGGAGATATGGCTACACCTTC; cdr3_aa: CASGLKQGRYGYTF
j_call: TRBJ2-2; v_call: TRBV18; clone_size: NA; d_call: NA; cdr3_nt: TGTGCCAGCTCACCACCGGCAGGGGCCACCGGGGAGCTGTTTTTT; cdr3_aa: CASSPPAGATGELFF
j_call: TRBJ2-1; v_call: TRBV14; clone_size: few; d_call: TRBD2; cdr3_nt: TGTGCCAGCAGCCCCGGGACTAGGTCAGGTCACGTTGAGCAGTTCTTC; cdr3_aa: CASSPGTRSGHVEQFF
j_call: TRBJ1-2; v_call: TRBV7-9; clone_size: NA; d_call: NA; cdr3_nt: TGTGCCAGCAGCTTAGCGATGGCCCTCGGCAGGGGCTACACCTTC; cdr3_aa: CASSLAMALGRGYTF
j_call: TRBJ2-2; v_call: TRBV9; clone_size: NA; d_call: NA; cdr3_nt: TGTGCCGGCAGCGTAGTGGCAGGGAACACCGGGGAGCTGTTTTTT; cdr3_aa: CAGSVVAGNTGELFF
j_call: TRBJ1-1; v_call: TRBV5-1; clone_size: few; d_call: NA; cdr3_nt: TGCGCCAGCAGCTTGTCCCCAGGAGGGGCCCGAGGAAACACTGAAGCTTTCTTT; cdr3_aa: CASSLSPGGARGNTEAFF
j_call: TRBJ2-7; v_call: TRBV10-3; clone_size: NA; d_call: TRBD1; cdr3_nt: TGTGCCATCAGTGAGGACAGGGTCAGCCACGAGCAGTACTTC; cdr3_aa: CAISEDRVSHEQYF
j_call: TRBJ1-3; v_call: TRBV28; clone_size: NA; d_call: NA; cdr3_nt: TGTGCCAGCAGTTTAACAGGTTTAGTCTCTGGAAACACCATATATTTT; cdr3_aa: CASSLTGLVSGNTIYF
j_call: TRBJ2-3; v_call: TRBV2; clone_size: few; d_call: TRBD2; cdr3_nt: TGTGCCAGCAGTGAAGGGCTAGCGGGGGGCACAGATACGCAGTATTTT; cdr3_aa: CASSEGLAGGTDTQYF
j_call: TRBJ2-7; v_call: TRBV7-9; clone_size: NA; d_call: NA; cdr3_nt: TGTGCCAGCAGCTTAGAAGGCGGCACCTACGAGCAGTACTTC; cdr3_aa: CASSLEGGTYEQYF
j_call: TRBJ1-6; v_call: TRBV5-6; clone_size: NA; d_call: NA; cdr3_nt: TGTGCCAGCAGCAACGGACTGGGAAGTTCACCCCTCCACTTT; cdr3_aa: CASSNGLGSSPLHF
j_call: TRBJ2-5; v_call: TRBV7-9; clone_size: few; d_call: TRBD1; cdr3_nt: TGTGCCAGCAGCTTAGTCGGGGACAGGGAAGAGACCCAGTACTTC; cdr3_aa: CASSLVGDREETQYF
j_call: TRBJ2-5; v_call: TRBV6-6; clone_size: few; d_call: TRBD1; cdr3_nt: TGTGCCAGCAGCCCCAGGGGGTTAAAGACCCAGTACTTC; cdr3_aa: CASSPRGLKTQYF
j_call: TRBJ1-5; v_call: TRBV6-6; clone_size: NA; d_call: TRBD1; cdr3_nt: TGTGCCAGCAGTTTCACAGGGGGCTCTAGCAATCAGCCCCAGCATTTT; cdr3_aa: CASSFTGGSSNQPQHF
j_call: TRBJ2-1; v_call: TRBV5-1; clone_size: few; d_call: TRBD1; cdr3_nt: TGCGCCAGCAGCTTGGACAGGGGGACCTACAATGAGCAGTTCTTC; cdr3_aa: CASSLDRGTYNEQFF
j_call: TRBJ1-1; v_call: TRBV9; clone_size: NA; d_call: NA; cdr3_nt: TGTGCCAGCAGCGCGCGGGGTACTGAAGCTTTCTTT; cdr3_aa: CASSARGTEAFF
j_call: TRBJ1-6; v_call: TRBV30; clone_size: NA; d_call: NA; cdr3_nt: TGTGCCTGGAGAACCTTCCTAGCCGGGCCCCTCCACTTT; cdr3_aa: CAWRTFLAGPLHF
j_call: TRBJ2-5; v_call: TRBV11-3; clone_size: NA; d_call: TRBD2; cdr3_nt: TGTGCCAGCAGCCCCCGGGGGGGGTGGGGTGGGGGACAAGAGACCCAGTACTTC; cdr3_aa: CASSPRGGWGGGQETQYF
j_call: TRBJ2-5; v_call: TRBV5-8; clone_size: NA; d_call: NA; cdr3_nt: TGTGCCAGCAGCTTTGAGACAGCTCAAGAGACCCAGTACTTC; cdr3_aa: CASSFETAQETQYF
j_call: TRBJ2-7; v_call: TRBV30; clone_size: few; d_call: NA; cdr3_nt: TGTGCCCTCCAGGGCACTTACTACGAGCAGTACTTC; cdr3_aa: CALQGTYYEQYF
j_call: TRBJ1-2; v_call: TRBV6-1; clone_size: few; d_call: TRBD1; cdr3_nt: TGTGCCAGCGGGGCGGGACAGGGACGTGGCTACACCTTC; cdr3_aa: CASGAGQGRGYTF
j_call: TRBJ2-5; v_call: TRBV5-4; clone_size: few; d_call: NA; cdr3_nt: TGTGCCAGCAGCTCAACAGGATCGGAAGAGACCCAGTACTTC; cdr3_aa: CASSSTGSEETQYF
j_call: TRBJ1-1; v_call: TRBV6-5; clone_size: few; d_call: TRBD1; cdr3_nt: TGTGCCAGCAGTTACTCGGGACAGCAGAACACTGAAGCTTTCTTT; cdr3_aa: CASSYSGQQNTEAFF
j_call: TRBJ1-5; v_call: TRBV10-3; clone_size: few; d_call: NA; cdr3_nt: TGTGCCATAAGACAGAGCAATAGCAATCAGCCCCAGCATTTT; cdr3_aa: CAIRQSNSNQPQHF
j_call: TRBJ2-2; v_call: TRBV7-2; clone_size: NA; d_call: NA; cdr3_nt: TGTGCCAGCAGCCAACCTCTAGGGGACACCGGGGAGCTGTTTTTT; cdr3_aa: CASSQPLGDTGELFF
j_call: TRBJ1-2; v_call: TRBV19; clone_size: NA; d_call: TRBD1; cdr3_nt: TGTGCCAGTAGACAGGGGCCTAACTATGGCTACACCTTC; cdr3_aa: CASRQGPNYGYTF
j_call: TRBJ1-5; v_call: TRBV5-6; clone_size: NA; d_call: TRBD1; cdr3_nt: TGTGCCAGCAGCTTCCAAGGGACAGGTAATCAGCCCCAGCATTTT; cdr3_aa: CASSFQGTGNQPQHF
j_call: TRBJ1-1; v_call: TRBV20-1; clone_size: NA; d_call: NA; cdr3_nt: TGCAGTGCGCGGATGAACACTGAAGCTTTCTTT; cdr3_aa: CSARMNTEAFF
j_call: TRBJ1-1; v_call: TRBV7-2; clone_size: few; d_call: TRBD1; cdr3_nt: TGTGCCAGCAGCTTGGGGACAGGGCACACTGAAGCTTTCTTT; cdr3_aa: CASSLGTGHTEAFF
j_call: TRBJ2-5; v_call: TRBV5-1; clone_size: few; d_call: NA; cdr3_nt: TGCGCCAGCAGCCTACCAGGAGGAGAGACCCAGTACTTC; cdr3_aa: CASSLPGGETQYF
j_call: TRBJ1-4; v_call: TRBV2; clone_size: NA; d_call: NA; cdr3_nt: TGTGCCAGCAATCCGGGACTTGGGGGTGAAAAACTGTTTTTT; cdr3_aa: CASNPGLGGEKLFF
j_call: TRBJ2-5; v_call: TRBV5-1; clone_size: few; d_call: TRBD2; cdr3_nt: TGCGCCAGCAGCGTGTCTAGCGGGGGGGCGGAGACCCAGTACTTC; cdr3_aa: CASSVSSGGAETQYF
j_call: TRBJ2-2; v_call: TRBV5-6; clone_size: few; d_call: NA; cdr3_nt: TGTGCCAGCAGCACCCAAGGGCAGGGGCTCACCGGGGAGCTGTTTTTT; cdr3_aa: CASSTQGQGLTGELFF
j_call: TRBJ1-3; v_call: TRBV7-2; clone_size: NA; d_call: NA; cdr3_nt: TGTGCCAGCAGCTTGCAGGGTGCGATTTCTGGAAACACCATATATTTT; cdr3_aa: CASSLQGAISGNTIYF
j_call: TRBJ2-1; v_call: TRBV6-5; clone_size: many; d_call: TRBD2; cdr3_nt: TGTGCCAGCAGTTCCAAGCGGGGGGGTTACAATGAGCAGTTCTTC; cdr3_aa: CASSSKRGGYNEQFF
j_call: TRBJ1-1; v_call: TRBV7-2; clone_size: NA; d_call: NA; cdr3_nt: TGTGCCAGCAGCTTAGCTGGGCCCACTGAAGCTTTCTTT; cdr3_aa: CASSLAGPTEAFF
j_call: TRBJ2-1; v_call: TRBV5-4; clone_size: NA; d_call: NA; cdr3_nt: TGTGCCAGCATCCGGAGGTTCGGGGGGCCAAAGGATGAGCAGTTCTTC; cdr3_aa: CASIRRFGGPKDEQFF
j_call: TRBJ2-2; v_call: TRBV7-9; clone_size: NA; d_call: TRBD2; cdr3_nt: TGTGCCAGCAGCTTACTAGCGGGGGCCACCGGGGAGCTGTTTTTT; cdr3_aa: CASSLLAGATGELFF